These T cell receptor beta chains were read from a single sample in a study of T-cell reconstitution after alpha-beta-depleted transplantation in children. From the PCR reads, TCRdb called clonotypes with MiXCR, one entry per CDR3 protein. The repertoire holds about 100,000 distinct CDR3 sequences, with approximately 6% as singletons. The specimen was PBMCs, mostly from graft donor cells, collected 60 days after TCRalphabeta/CD19-depleted stem cell transplant. The receptors derive from a female patient aged 2-9 years who had a stem cell transplant for Fanconi anemia, so the T cells may come from the graft donor. Each CDR3 is given with its conserved first and last residue. A D gene is named only where the DNA matches it firmly. A clone size is listed for some rows: how often the clone was seen (once, few, many), or a class if it is expanded.

D | size | J | V | DNA | CDR3
. | few | TRBJ2-3 | TRBV7-3 | TGTGCCAGCAGCTTAACTCGGGGGCCGGGTAATACGCAGTATTTT | CASSLTRGPGNTQYF
. | few | TRBJ2-7 | TRBV10-3 | TGTGCCATCAGTGAGTCGGTTGAGAACTCCTACGAGCAGTACTTC | CAISESVENSYEQYF
. | many | TRBJ1-6 | TRBV28 | TGTGCCAGCAGTTTCCGGGAGGACTCACCCCTCCACTTT | CASSFREDSPLHF
TRBD2 | many | TRBJ2-5 | TRBV7-2 | TGTGCCAGCAGCTTAGGCCCCGGGACTAGCGGGGAAGAGACCCAGTACTTC | CASSLGPGTSGEETQYF
. | many | TRBJ2-2 | TRBV7-2 | TGTGCCAGCAGCTTAGCCCCGGCACTCTTGGCGGCACTGAACACCGGGGAGCTGTTTTTT | CASSLAPALLAALNTGELFF
TRBD1 | . | TRBJ1-4 | TRBV6-1 | TGTGCCAGCAGCCGGGACAGGGGTGAAAAACTGTTTTTT | CASSRDRGEKLFF
. | many | TRBJ2-1 | TRBV29-1 | TGCAGCGTCGCCCGGACCAATTACAATGAGCAGTTCTTC | CSVARTNYNEQFF
. | many | TRBJ2-5 | TRBV5-1 | TGCGCCAGCAGGGCCGGGGGCGGAAAGGGAGAGACCCAGTACTTC | CASRAGGGKGETQYF
TRBD2 | few | TRBJ2-7 | TRBV18 | TGTGCCAGCTCACGGGAACTAGCGGGGGGCGGCAACGAGCAGTACTTC | CASSRELAGGGNEQYF
. | few | TRBJ2-5 | TRBV3-1 | TGTGCCAGCAGCCCCAGGACGCCGTACCAAGAGACCCAGTACTTC | CASSPRTPYQETQYF
. | few | TRBJ1-5 | TRBV20-1 | TGCAGTGCTAGAGAAGACCCTCGACAGCCCCAGCATTTT | CSAREDPRQPQHF
. | . | TRBJ2-1 | TRBV7-8 | TGTGCCAGCAGCTTAGAACGAGCTTTACAGTTCCGAAATGAGCAGTTCTTC | CASSLERALQFRNEQFF
. | . | TRBJ2-5 | TRBV6-6 | TGTGCCAGCATTGGCCAAGAGACCCAGTACTTC | CASIGQETQYF
TRBD2 | many | TRBJ2-1 | TRBV4-2 | TGTGCCAGCAGTTCGAGCGGGAGGGCCTACAATGAGCAGTTCTTC | CASSSSGRAYNEQFF
. | . | TRBJ2-1 | TRBV12-3/TRBV12-4 | TGTGCCAGCAGTTTAGTAGCCGCGGGTCCGATAGGTGAGCAGTTCTTC | CASSLVAAGPIGEQFF
TRBD1 | few | TRBJ2-5 | TRBV5-1 | TGCGCCAGCAGCGGGACAGGGGAGTACACCCGAAGTCAAGAGACCCAGTACTTC | CASSGTGEYTRSQETQYF
. | many | TRBJ2-2 | TRBV21-1 | TGTGCCAGCAGCAAACGTCCTCCTAGGGTCGTCCCACCGGCCGGGGAGCTGTTTTTT | CASSKRPPRVVPPAGELFF
. | few | TRBJ2-7 | TRBV5-1 | TGCGCCAGCAGCCTGGAAGGGGAGGAGAGACGGTACGAGCAGTACTTC | CASSLEGEERRYEQYF
TRBD1 | few | TRBJ2-7 | TRBV29-1 | TGCAGCGTTGGGGACAGGGTGGGCGAGCAGTACTTC | CSVGDRVGEQYF
TRBD2 | many | TRBJ2-1 | TRBV6-5 | TGTGCCAGTTCCCGGGAGGTAAAAGCGTCCTACAATGAGCAGTTCTTC | CASSREVKASYNEQFF
. | few | TRBJ1-6 | TRBV20-1 | TGCACCACCAAACACTCGGGGGTTTTCGTGGATTCACCCCTCCACTTT | CTTKHSGVFVDSPLHF
TRBD2 | many | TRBJ2-7 | TRBV5-1 | TGCGCCAGCAGCTACGGACTAGCGGGCTCCTACGAGCAGTACTTC | CASSYGLAGSYEQYF
. | many | TRBJ1-6 | TRBV12-3/TRBV12-4 | TGTGCCAGCAGTTTAGCAGGGGGTAATTCACCCCTCCACTTT | CASSLAGGNSPLHF
. | many | TRBJ2-3 | TRBV29-1 | TGCAGCGCGGACAGATCTAGCACAGATACGCAGTATTTT | CSADRSSTDTQYF
. | many | TRBJ2-4 | TRBV20-1 | TGCAGTGCTAGTTTAGGCTCCCCTTTCCTCCAGTACTTC | CSASLGSPFLQYF
TRBD2 | . | TRBJ2-5 | TRBV7-2 | TGTGCCAGCAGCTTAGCGCTATGGACTAGCGGTGAGACCCAGTACTTC | CASSLALWTSGETQYF
TRBD1 | . | TRBJ1-2 | TRBV7-2 | TGTGCCAGCAGCTTTAGGACAGGGGAGGGCTACACCTTC | CASSFRTGEGYTF
TRBD1 | many | TRBJ1-5 | TRBV18 | TGTGCCAGCTCCCCGGGACAGGGGTTGAGGGGCAATCAGCCCCAGCATTTT | CASSPGQGLRGNQPQHF
. | many | TRBJ2-3 | TRBV12-3/TRBV12-4 | TGTGCCAGCAGTTTTGGGGGTAGTAGTGGGCACATGAATACGCAGTATTTT | CASSFGGSSGHMNTQYF
. | many | TRBJ2-1 | TRBV5-1 | TGCGCCAGCAGCTTGGCCTTCGATGAGCAGTTCTTC | CASSLAFDEQFF
TRBD2 | many | TRBJ2-7 | TRBV3-1 | TGTGCCAGCAGCCAAGGACTAGCGGGCTACGAGCAGTACTTC | CASSQGLAGYEQYF
. | few | TRBJ1-6 | TRBV28 | TGTGCCAGCACAGAGCGTAATTCACCCCTCCACTTT | CASTERNSPLHF
. | . | TRBJ1-2 | TRBV5-1 | TGCGCCAGCAGCTTGGATGGAGGGAACTATGGCTACACCTTC | CASSLDGGNYGYTF
TRBD2 | . | TRBJ2-1 | TRBV10-3 | TGTGCCATCCGGGGGGGCCCTTCCTACAATGAGCAGTTCTTC | CAIRGGPSYNEQFF
TRBD2 | few | TRBJ2-7 | TRBV7-2 | TGTGCCAGCAGCACTAGCGGTGTGGTTGTGTACGAGCAGTACTTC | CASSTSGVVVYEQYF
. | many | TRBJ2-7 | TRBV19 | TGTGCCAGTAGTACAGGGACTTCCTACGAGCAGTACTTC | CASSTGTSYEQYF
. | . | TRBJ2-3 | TRBV5-1 | TGCGCCAGCAGCTTGGTATTCGGCGGGACAGATACGCAGTATTTT | CASSLVFGGTDTQYF
. | many | TRBJ2-7 | TRBV20-1 | TGCAGTGCTAGTCGGACCTACGAGCAGTACTTC | CSASRTYEQYF
. | few | TRBJ2-1 | TRBV12-3/TRBV12-4 | TGTGCCACCTCCCAACCCTTAGCGGTAACCTACAATGAGCAGTTCTTC | CATSQPLAVTYNEQFF
. | many | TRBJ2-7 | TRBV6-2/TRBV6-3 | TGTGCCAGCAGTTACAGTGGGACCTACGAGCAGTACTTC | CASSYSGTYEQYF
TRBD2 | many | TRBJ2-1 | TRBV11-2 | TGTGCCAGCAGCTTAGTTAGCGGGAGGGCGAATGAGCAGTTCTTC | CASSLVSGRANEQFF
TRBD2 | medium-sized | TRBJ2-1 | TRBV3-1 | TGTGCCAGCAGATTGACTAGCGGGGGGAATGAGCAGTTCTTC | CASRLTSGGNEQFF
TRBD2 | . | TRBJ2-5 | TRBV7-8 | TGTGCCATTCGGTCTAGCGGGATTGGAAGTGGGAGGTACCCCGTCGGTGAAGAGACCCAGTACTTC | CAIRSSGIGSGRYPVGEETQYF
. | many | TRBJ1-1 | TRBV25-1 | TGTGCCAGCAGTGAAGCTCTAGTGGTCCCCATACCTGAAGCTTTCTTT | CASSEALVVPIPEAFF
. | many | TRBJ2-3 | TRBV10-3 | TGTGCCATCAGGGAGGGGCTCACAGATACGCAGTATTTT | CAIREGLTDTQYF
TRBD2 | many | TRBJ2-1 | TRBV20-1 | TGCAGTGCTAAAACTAGCGGGAGTGAGCAGTTCTTC | CSAKTSGSEQFF